This passage covers 23 T cell receptor beta chains from one sample sequenced in a study of T cells in Graves' hyperthyroidism and ophthalmopathy. Amplified regions were TCR beta CDR3 sequences from RNA transcripts. The study used the HTBI primer set for a first-round RT-PCR of the TCR CDR3. From the multiplex PCR reads, TCRdb called clonotypes with MiXCR, one entry per CDR3 protein. This table has about 58,000 distinct CDR3 sequences, 40% to 55% appearing once. The sample taken for sequencing was blood. These receptors all stem from a woman aged 25 to 39 with Graves' ophthalmopathy.

The gene calls are TRBV5-1 and TRBJ1-2; 10 nucleotides agree with TRBD1. Germline CDR1 reads SGHRS; CDR2 reads YFSETQ. The J segment lost 2 bases and the V segment lost 8 bases, leaving 9 bases of the junction unmatched. The CDR3 extends over 15 amino acids. The CDR3 loop is CARPSRGQGNYGYTF. Written as DNA, the CDR3 is TGCGCCAGACCCTCGCGGGGACAGGGGAACTATGGCTACACCTTC.

This chain joins TRBV6-5 and TRBJ2-3; 7 bases match TRBD1. Germline lookup yields CDR1 MNHEY and CDR2 SVGAGI. The V gene end was trimmed by 5 bases and the J gene end by 5 bases; junction bases not matched to a gene: 7. The CDR3 runs 14 residues. CDR3 nucleotide sequence: TGTGCCAGCAGTACACGACAGGGTCGAGATACGCAGTATTTT. This sequence encodes CASSTRQGRDTQYF.

This clonotype was seen more than once but under ten times. The gene calls are TRBV3-1 and TRBJ2-7; TRBD2 matches 13 bases. Trimming took 5 bases from V and 11 from J; bases not matched to a gene: 12. The germline gives CDR1 LGHDT, CDR2 YNNKEL (reference sequence). The CDR3 covers 15 residues. Here the CDR3 reads CASSSDRTSGRFKYF. The CDR3 nucleotides are TGTGCCAGCAGCTCAGATAGGACTAGCGGGAGATTTAAGTACTTC.

This clonotype has a count of ten or more. The chain links TRBV11-3 to TRBJ1-1; the match to TRBD1 covers 8 bases. The CDR3 is 14 amino acids. CDR1 SGHNT and CDR2 YENEEA come from the germline V gene. After removal of 1 base from V and 4 bases from J, the junction contained 2 bases not matched to a gene. The CDR3 DNA reads TGTGCCAGCAGCTTAGGACAGGGGTTCACTGAAGCTTTCTTT. This translates into CASSLGQGFTEAFF.

The V call is TRBV20-1, the J call TRBJ1-5; perhaps TRBD1 as D (6 bases). From germline, CDR1 is DFQATT and CDR2 SNEGSKA (reference sequence). The CDR3 runs to 18 residues. The CDR3 DNA reads TGCAGCGCTTCCCCTTTGGACAGTGCAACAAATCTAAATCAGCCCCAGCATTTT. The encoded protein is CSASPLDSATNLNQPQHF.

This clonotype showed up many times. This chain joins TRBV2 and TRBJ1-1; D may be TRBD1 (5 bases). This CDR3 is 14 amino acids long. The V end was cut by 5 bases, the J end by 4 bases, with 14 bases between. Germline CDR1 and CDR2: SNHLY and FYNNEI. DNA of the CDR3: TGTGCCAGCAGTCCAGGGAGGTCCGCCACTGAAGCTTTCTTT. Protein product: CASSPGRSATEAFF.

Ten or more counts support this clonotype. V and J are TRBV27 and TRBJ2-6; D is ambiguous. V lost 2 bases to trimming and J lost 2 bases, with 4 bases between them. CDR1 and CDR2 (germline): MNHEY, SMNVEV (reference sequence). This CDR3 contains 14 residues. CDR3 sequence reads: CASSLRAGANVLTF. CDR3 nucleotide sequence: TGTGCCAGCAGTTTAAGGGCTGGGGCCAACGTCCTGACTTTC.

This chain uses TRBV5-5 with TRBJ1-5; D not certain. The CDR3 has 15 amino acids. In germline, CDR1 is SGHKS, CDR2 YYEKEE (reference sequence). Trimming took off 2 bases at V and 1 base at J, with 10 bases between the two ends. The CDR3 DNA sequence: TGTGCCAGCAGCTTCATGGGGAACAGCAATCAGCCCCAGCATTTT. Translating it yields CASSFMGNSNQPQHF.

This clonotype showed up many times. The chain combines TRBV5-5 with TRBJ1-2; the D is unclear. There are 14 residues in the CDR3. V lost 2 bases and J lost 0, with 8 bases in between. Germline CDR1 is SGHKS and CDR2 is YYEKEE (reference sequence). Here the CDR3 DNA reads TGTGCCAGCAGCTTAACGAAAGCTAACTATGGCTACACCTTC. Its translation is CASSLTKANYGYTF.

The table lists this clonotype with many counts. The chain recombines TRBV7-9 with TRBJ1-3, with D perhaps matching TRBD1 (6 bases). The germline CDR1 and CDR2 sequences are SEHNR and FQNEAQ (reference sequence). The CDR3 length is 15 residues. Trimming left V 1 base short and J 0 bases short, with 7 bases between. CDR3 region: CASSLDRVSGNTIYF. Here the CDR3 DNA reads TGTGCCAGCAGCTTAGACAGGGTCTCTGGAAACACCATATATTTT.

This chain uses TRBV9 with TRBJ2-6; 8 positions agree with TRBD1. The CDR3 is 15 residues long. After removal of 3 bases from V and 5 bases from J, the junction contained 4 bases not matched to a gene. CDR1 is SGDLS, CDR2 YYNGEE, per germline. Here the CDR3 reads CASSDGQGWANVLTF. CDR3 sequence (DNA): TGTGCCAGCAGCGACGGACAGGGTTGGGCCAACGTCCTGACTTTC.

This clonotype occurred many times. The rearrangement joins TRBV4-1 to TRBJ2-3; 12 bases are shared with TRBD2. The V gene end was trimmed by 2 bases and the J gene end by 4 bases; junction bases not matched to a gene: 7. The length of the CDR3 is 17 residues. Germline V gene data show CDR1 as MGHRA and CDR2 as YSYEKL. In nucleotides, the CDR3 is TGCGCCAGCAGCCAACGCGCGACTAGCGGGAGTGCAGATACGCAGTATTTT. Translating it yields CASSQRATSGSADTQYF.

Turning to this clonotype: A much larger clone is a single base away; this may be a read error. The genes are TRBV12-3 or TRBV12-4 and TRBJ1-5; D is possibly TRBD1 (6 bases). Trimming cost V 5 bases and J 6 bases, with 17 bases left between them. The length of the CDR3 is 15 residues. The CDR3 sequence is CASSPRQEGSQPQHF. The CDR3, as DNA: TGTGCCAGCAGTCCCCGACAGGAGGGCAGTCAGCCCCAGCATTTT.

This clonotype has a count of ten or more. The chain has TRBV28 and TRBJ2-7, with D possibly matching TRBD1 (5 bases). V gave up 6 bases and J gave up 2 bases, with 8 bases separating them. Germline V gene data show CDR1 as MDHEN and CDR2 as SYDVKM. The CDR3 loop spans 12 amino acids. Written as DNA, the CDR3 is TGTGCCAGCAGGACAGTCGCCTACGAGCAGTACTTC. Residues: CASRTVAYEQYF.

The chain links TRBV6-1 to TRBJ1-1; D remains ambiguous. Trimming took off 6 bases at V and 3 bases at J, with 17 bases between the two ends. There are 15 residues in the CDR3. Germline V gene lookup returns CDR1 MNHNS and CDR2 SASEGT. CDR3 in amino acids: CASRRNLYFDTEAFF. In DNA, the CDR3 is TGTGCCAGCAGGAGGAACCTATATTTCGACACTGAAGCTTTCTTT.

Worth noting for this clonotype: The CDR3 ends on some other residue instead of the conserved phenylalanine or tryptophan, so this is likely a read error. J is TRBJ1-1 and V is TRBV4-1; D remains unclear. This CDR3 spans 13 amino acids. Germline-derived CDR1 and CDR2 are MGHRA and YSYEKL. The CDR3 loop reads CASSPRLNTEAFL. The CDR3 bases are TGCGCCAGCAGCCCGAGATTGAACACGGAAGCTTTCCTT.

As to this clonotype: The CDR3 does not end in the conserved phenylalanine or tryptophan, so this is likely a read error. The chain couples TRBV20-1 to TRBJ1-5, with a weak D call TRBD1 (5 bases). The length of the CDR3 is 14 residues. Germline loops: CDR1 DFQATT, CDR2 SNEGSKA (reference sequence). V gave up 5 bases and J gave up 6 bases, with 17 bases separating them. CDR3 residues: CSAGGVVGGQPQHS. The CDR3, as DNA: TGCAGTGCTGGGGGGGTAGTTGGGGGTCAGCCCCAGCATTCT.

As concerns this clonotype: At one end the junction does not follow the germline gene, possibly because of a read error. J is TRBJ1-4 and V is TRBV5-1, with D tentatively TRBD1 (5 bases). This CDR3 comprises 16 residues. The germline gives CDR1 SGHRS, CDR2 YFSETQ. The CDR3: CASSLIGGGTNEKQFF. CDR3 DNA sequence: TGCGCCAGCAGCTTGATCGGCGGGGGAACTAATGAAAAACAGTTTTTT. The full variable domain, its missing parts supplied by reference TRBV5-1 and TRBJ1-4, is KAGVTQTPRYLIKTRGQQVTLSCSPISGHRSVSWYQQTPGQGLQFLFEYFSETQRNKGNFPGRFSGRQFSNSRSEMNVSTLELGDSALYLCASSLIGGGTNEKQFFGSGTQLSVL.

A remark on this clonotype: Germline is not matched at one junction end, which may reflect a read error. The chain has TRBV6-1 and TRBJ1-1; D call uncertain. Germline loops: CDR1 MNHNS, CDR2 SASEGT. The CDR3 loop spans 13 amino acids. The CDR3 DNA sequence: TGTGCCAGCAGGGAAGACCTGAACACGGAAGCTTTCTTT. It translates to CASREDLNTEAFF.

This clonotype was counted at least ten times. The rearrangement joins TRBV4-1 to TRBJ1-1; 7 bases are shared with TRBD1. Trimming removed 2 bases from V and 0 bases from J; junction bases left unmatched: 6. Germline V gives CDR1 MGHRA, CDR2 YSYEKL. The CDR3 has 16 residues. The CDR3 DNA follows: TGCGCCAGCAGCCAACCAACCGGGACAGTGAACACTGAAGCTTTCTTT. Translated, it gives CASSQPTGTVNTEAFF.

V and J are TRBV9 and TRBJ1-2; TRBD1 matches 9 bases. Germline lookup yields CDR1 SGDLS and CDR2 YYNGEE. This CDR3 spans 13 amino acids. V lost 2 bases, J lost 12 bases, and 8 bases stayed unmatched. CDR3 in DNA: TGTGCCAGCAGCGTCACAGGGGGCGCTGGAAACACCTTC. Its translation is CASSVTGGAGNTF.

The V and J genes are TRBV19 and TRBJ2-3; 9 positions agree with TRBD1. The CDR3 sequence is 15 residues long. Germline V gene data show CDR1 as LNHDA and CDR2 as SQIVND (reference sequence). V shed 3 bases and J 0 bases; nucleotides not matched to a gene: 1. This CDR3 reads CASSIGQGSTDTQYF. The CDR3 DNA follows: TGTGCCAGTAGTATCGGACAGGGGAGCACAGATACGCAGTATTTT. Supplemented by reference TRBV19 and TRBJ2-3, the full variable domain reads DGGITQSPKYLFRKEGQNVTLSCEQNLNHDAMYWYRQDPGQGLRLIYYSQIVNDFQKGDIAEGYSVSREKKESFPLTVTSAQKNPTAFYLCASSIGQGSTDTQYFGPGTRLTVL.

The V call is TRBV2, the J call TRBJ2-7, with D perhaps TRBD2 (5 bases). The germline V and J ends were trimmed by 6 bases and 2 bases, with 14 bases remaining between them. In germline, CDR1 is SNHLY, CDR2 FYNNEI. The CDR3 runs to 14 residues. CDR3 residues: CASSYGRETYEQYF. DNA of the CDR3: TGTGCCAGCAGCTACGGACGGGAAACCTACGAGCAGTACTTC.